A single sample is the source of the 16 T cell receptor beta chains below, sequenced in a study of brain T cells in children with intractable seizures. The assay was immunoSEQ multiplex PCR, and TCRdb's table has in-frame clones only and misses some. The sample gives about 8,000 clones, roughly 73% of which show up once; around 8.2% is in the top ten. Only cases whose brain tissue showed the highest T cell transcript signatures were sequenced. The sample was resected brain tissue, taken at surgery. The receptors were gathered from a boy in the first two years of life with tuberous sclerosis and intractable seizures.

The V call is TRBV11-3, the J call TRBJ2-5, with 8 positions matching TRBD1. The germline V gene has CDR1 SGHNT and CDR2 YENEEA. This CDR3 is built from 14 residues. The V and J ends lost 5 bases and 7 bases, in that order; junction bases with no gene match: 9. CDR3 loop: CASSNPGQVGTQYF. CDR3 nucleotide sequence: TGTGCCAGCAGCAACCCGGGACAGGTGGGGACCCAGTACTTC.

The chain has TRBV5-1 and TRBJ2-7, with 10 bases that match TRBD1. In germline, CDR1 is SGHRS, CDR2 YFSETQ. This CDR3 contains 14 residues. Unmatched junction bases numbered 3, after V lost 4 bases and J lost 2 bases. The CDR3 protein is CASSIGTGAYEQYF. As DNA, the CDR3 is TGCGCCAGCAGCATCGGGACAGGGGCCTACGAGCAGTACTTC.

A single count supports this clone. The CDR3 DNA follows: TGTGCCAGCAGTCTATTCCCGACAGGGCAGCCCCAGCATTTT. Protein sequence: CASSLFPTGQPQHF. The chain is built from TRBV27 and TRBJ1-5; 7 nucleotides line up with TRBD1. Per the germline V gene, CDR1 is MNHEY and CDR2 is SMNVEV (reference sequence). The CDR3 spans 14 residues. Trimming at V came to 5 bases and at J to 7 bases, leaving 8 bases not matched to a gene.

The chain recombines TRBV5-6 with TRBJ2-7, with TRBD2 identical over 8 bases. V trimming: 0 bases; J trimming: 6 bases; junction bases outside the gene matches: 11. In germline, CDR1 is SGHDT, CDR2 YYEEEE. The CDR3 totals 16 residues. CDR3 protein: CASSLVAGGKQGEQYF. The CDR3 DNA reads TGTGCCAGCAGCTTGGTGGCGGGAGGAAAGCAAGGCGAGCAGTACTTC.

V usage is TRBV9 and J usage is TRBJ1-3, with TRBD1 identical over 7 bases. V shed 4 bases and J 0 bases; nucleotides not matched to a gene: 10. Germline V lookup: CDR1 SGDLS, CDR2 YYNGEE. The CDR3 is made up of 17 amino acids. The CDR3, as DNA: TGTGCCAGCAGCATCGCGGACAGGTACTTCTCTGGAAACACCATATATTTT. This codes for CASSIADRYFSGNTIYF.

The chain recombines TRBV5-6 with TRBJ1-1, with 9 bases that match TRBD1. Germline CDR1 reads SGHDT; CDR2 reads YYEEEE. J was trimmed by 3 bases and V by 5 bases; bases with no gene match: 11. The CDR3 consists of 16 residues. The CDR3 protein is CASSRGQGYADTEAFF. DNA for the CDR3: TGTGCCAGCAGTCGCGGACAGGGGTACGCTGACACTGAAGCTTTCTTT.

This clone was found a few times. The gene calls are TRBV29-1 and TRBJ2-2; D gene ambiguous. From germline, CDR1 is SQVTM and CDR2 ANQGSEA. The CDR3 spans 14 residues. The germline V and J ends were trimmed by 4 bases and 2 bases, with 11 bases remaining between them. Here the CDR3 reads CSVAARINTGELFF. CDR3 coding DNA: TGCAGCGTTGCCGCCCGGATAAACACCGGGGAGCTGTTTTTT.

This chain joins TRBV27 and TRBJ1-5; 9 positions agree with TRBD1. The CDR3 contains 17 residues. Trimming cost V 6 bases and J 0 bases; bases outside gene matches: 9. Germline CDR1 reads MNHEY; CDR2 reads SMNVEV (reference sequence). The CDR3 coding sequence is TGTGCCAGCAGAGGACAGGGGAGTCCGTATAGCAATCAGCCCCAGCATTTT. It is translated as CASRGQGSPYSNQPQHF.

The gene calls are TRBV19 and TRBJ2-3; a weak D match, TRBD2 (6 bases). This CDR3 comprises 12 residues. Germline CDR1 LNHDA, CDR2 SQIVND (reference sequence). Trimming took off 5 bases at V and 4 bases at J, with 7 bases between the two ends. The CDR3 reads CASSWGADTQYF. In DNA form, the CDR3 reads TGTGCCAGTAGTTGGGGGGCAGATACGCAGTATTTT.

CDR3 sequence: CASSIKASRGRSDTQYF. CDR3 DNA: TGTGCCAGCAGTATAAAGGCTAGCCGGGGTCGATCAGATACGCAGTATTTT. The V and J genes are TRBV28 and TRBJ2-3; TRBD2 is a possible D gene (5 bases). The CDR3 is 17 amino acids. Germline V gene data show CDR1 as MDHEN and CDR2 as SYDVKM. With 5 bases removed from V and 4 bases from J, the gap between germline ends came to 22 bases.

This clone was observed a few times. This chain uses TRBV6-6 with TRBJ1-2; TRBD1 agrees at 7 bases. The CDR3 contains 12 residues. After removal of 10 bases from V and 1 base from J, the junction contained 3 bases not matched to a gene. CDR1 is MNHNY and CDR2 is SVGAGI in the germline V gene (reference sequence). CDR3 protein: CATPGGNYGYTF. Here the CDR3 DNA reads TGTGCCACCCCAGGGGGTAACTATGGCTACACCTTC.

This clone has just a few counts. The CDR3 is CASSLERDDAETQYF. CDR3 DNA: TGTGCCAGCAGCTTAGAGAGGGACGACGCAGAGACCCAGTACTTC. The chain has TRBV7-6 and TRBJ2-5; D is perhaps TRBD1 or TRBD2 (5 bases each). Germline CDR1 reads SGHVS; CDR2 reads FNYEAQ. The CDR3 length is 15 residues. V was cut by 1 base and J by 4 bases, with 13 bases left in between.

The chain recombines TRBV5-4 with TRBJ1-2; no reliable D call. The CDR3 spans 15 residues. CDR1 SGHNT and CDR2 YYREEE come from the germline V gene (reference sequence). V was shortened by 0 bases and J by 8 bases, with 17 bases between the two germline ends. This chain's CDR3 is CASSLGPGNDRGYTF. CDR3 nucleotide sequence: TGTGCCAGCAGCTTGGGGCCGGGTAATGATAGGGGCTACACCTTC. Filled out from reference TRBV5-4 and TRBJ1-2, the complete variable domain reads ETGVTQSPTHLIKTRGQQVTLRCSSQSGHNTVSWYQQALGQGPQFIFQYYREEENGRGNFPPRFSGLQFPNYSSELNVNALELDDSALYLCASSLGPGNDRGYTFGSGTRLTVV.

The count of this clone is one. The chain uses TRBV5-1 and TRBJ2-5; unclear D gene. The CDR3 has 14 residues. V lost 0 bases and J lost 5, with 11 bases in between. CDR1 and CDR2 (germline): SGHRS, YFSETQ. The CDR3 reads CASSLGESLETQYF. As DNA, the CDR3 is TGCGCCAGCAGCTTGGGGGAATCGTTGGAGACCCAGTACTTC.

The gene calls are TRBV12-3 or TRBV12-4 and TRBJ1-1; no clear D. The CDR3 runs to 13 residues. The V end was cut by 2 bases, the J end by 2 bases, with 6 bases between. The CDR3 loop is CASSLWLNTEAFF. CDR3 DNA: TGTGCCAGCAGTTTATGGCTTAACACTGAAGCTTTCTTT.

The chain uses TRBV19 and TRBJ1-3, with TRBD1 matching over 7 bases. This CDR3 region has 14 residues. CDR1 is LNHDA, CDR2 SQIVND, per germline (reference sequence). V was pared by 5 bases and J by 2 bases, with 3 bases of the junction left unmatched. As DNA, the CDR3 is TGTGCCAGTAGTCGACAGGGTGCTGGAAACACCATATATTTT. Amino acid sequence: CASSRQGAGNTIYF.